The rows below give T cell receptor beta chains drawn from one sample of a study of PD-1 blockade in classical Hodgkin lymphoma. The assay was immunoSEQ multiplex PCR, and TCRdb's table has in-frame clones only and misses some. The table includes 12,000 to 15,000 clones, 80% to 90% detected once. The sample was peripheral blood mononuclear cells (PBMCs), taken before the fourth cycle of nivolumab. The receptors here all came from a human donor with classical Hodgkin lymphoma. Both conserved end residues are part of each CDR3. The D gene is left open where the match is weak. Clone size, where shown, is once, few, many, or a class for clones that have expanded.

j_gene	d_gene	abundance	v_gene	CDR3aa	CDR3nt
TRBJ1-1	-	-	TRBV5-6	CASSPGGPTEAFF	TGTGCCAGCAGCCCGGGGGGTCCCACTGAAGCTTTCTTT
TRBJ2-2	-	few	TRBV19	CASSKVPLLVPPPYTGELFF	TGTGCCAGTAGTAAAGTCCCCTTACTAGTGCCCCCACCTTACACCGGGGAGCTGTTTTTT
TRBJ2-1	TRBD1	-	TRBV7-6	CASSPGTGDDNEQFF	TGTGCCAGCAGCCCCGGGACAGGGGACGACAATGAGCAGTTCTTC
TRBJ2-7	-	once	TRBV4-3	CASSPWGSSYEQYF	TGCGCCAGCAGCCCCTGGGGGAGTTCCTACGAGCAGTACTTC
TRBJ2-5	-	few	TRBV19	CASKRGFHGQETQYF	TGTGCCAGTAAACGGGGATTTCACGGCCAAGAGACCCAGTACTTC
TRBJ1-5	-	-	TRBV7-4	CASILRDGNQPQHF	TGTGCCAGCATCCTTAGGGACGGAAATCAGCCCCAGCATTTT
TRBJ1-1	TRBD1	few	TRBV4-2	CASSPGTGESTEAFF	TGTGCCAGCAGCCCTGGGACAGGGGAATCCACTGAAGCTTTCTTT
TRBJ1-2	-	-	TRBV5-6	CASSLDQATYGYTF	TGTGCCAGCAGCTTGGATCAGGCAACCTATGGCTACACCTTC
TRBJ2-5	-	-	TRBV1	CTSSQDGQGFVQETQYF	TGCACCAGCAGCCAAGACGGACAGGGGTTTGTACAAGAGACCCAGTACTTC
TRBJ1-2	-	-	TRBV15	CATSRVGMYTF	TGTGCCACCAGCAGAGTAGGGATGTACACCTTC
TRBJ2-7	-	-	TRBV19	CASSLGFGPSFGEQYF	TGTGCCAGTAGCCTTGGTTTTGGCCCCTCTTTCGGAGAGCAGTACTTC
TRBJ1-2	-	-	TRBV6-5	CASSGSVVYTF	TGTGCCAGCAGTGGATCGGTGGTCTACACCTTC
TRBJ2-2	TRBD1	-	TRBV5-1	CASSPRTGGFGGELFF	TGCGCCAGCAGCCCGAGGACAGGGGGCTTCGGCGGGGAGCTGTTTTTT
TRBJ1-1	TRBD1	-	TRBV7-9	CASSLKADRDRNEAFF	TGTGCCAGCAGCTTAAAGGCGGATCGGGACAGAAATGAAGCTTTCTTT
TRBJ1-5	TRBD1	-	TRBV19	CASSYRGHNQPQHF	TGTGCCAGTAGCTACAGGGGGCACAATCAGCCCCAGCATTTT
TRBJ2-3	-	-	TRBV29-1	CSVFVGKGDTQYF	TGCAGCGTTTTTGTGGGGAAAGGAGATACACAGTATTTT
TRBJ2-1	-	-	TRBV7-3	CASSFRDTDYNEQFF	TGTGCCAGCAGCTTCCGGGACACGGACTACAATGAGCAGTTCTTC
TRBJ1-1	-	-	TRBV6-6	CASTPTGMNTEAFF	TGTGCCAGCACCCCGACAGGCATGAACACTGAAGCTTTCTTT
TRBJ2-2	TRBD1	-	TRBV9	CASSVAPGGIVGELFF	TGTGCCAGCAGCGTAGCCCCAGGGGGCATTGTCGGGGAGCTGTTTTTT
TRBJ1-5	-	medium-sized	TRBV28	CASSPLFQPQHF	TGTGCCAGCAGTCCATTATTTCAGCCCCAGCATTTT
TRBJ2-7	-	-	TRBV15	CATSRDGPRWYEQYF	TGTGCCACCAGCAGAGATGGCCCAAGGTGGTACGAGCAGTACTTC
TRBJ1-1	TRBD1	-	TRBV11-3	CASSSGGTGLNTEAFF	TGTGCCAGCAGCTCCGGGGGGACAGGGCTGAACACTGAAGCTTTCTTT
TRBJ2-7	-	-	TRBV11-2	CASRTEEYEQYF	TGTGCCAGCCGAACAGAGGAATACGAGCAGTACTTC
TRBJ2-7	-	-	TRBV4-3	CASSQDLGVGYEQYF	TGCGCCAGCAGCCAAGATCTAGGGGTAGGCTACGAGCAGTACTTC
TRBJ2-3	-	-	TRBV11-2	CASSLVGDTQYF	TGTGCCAGCAGCTTAGTGGGAGATACGCAGTATTTT
TRBJ2-3	-	-	TRBV28	CASSLRSSGTDTQYF	TGTGCCAGCAGTTTAAGGTCTAGCGGCACAGATACGCAGTATTTT